Sequencing of this T cell receptor beta chain was carried out in a study of blood T cell repertoires in COVID-19. The overall study: Samples representing acute and convalescent COVID-19 were sourced from the United States, Italy and Spain. Nucleic acid was either cDNA or gDNA, and it came from T cells, B-cell-depleted T cells, or PBMCs.

Trimming took 0 bases from V and 0 from J, leaving 10 bases between them. The length of the CDR3 is 15 residues. CDR1 is SGHDT and CDR2 is YYEEEE in the germline V gene. Per the original data handling: Estimation of nucleated cell counts was performed using reference gene primer amplification. Profiled with immunoSEQ multiplex PCR; TCRdb holds only in-frame clones, not every one. The V and J calls and clone size are taken from that table; D and trimming were inferred from the DNA. This sample yields some 130,000 clones, of which roughly two thirds are seen a single time; 1.5% to 2% belongs to the top ten.

The clonotype was recovered from a woman between 65 and 79 years old with acute or convalescent COVID-19. Sample: peripheral blood. The chain joins TRBV5-6 to TRBJ2-7, with a weak D call TRBD2 (6 bases). Written as DNA, the CDR3 is TGTGCCAGCAGCTTGGCGGGAGAGAGCTCCTACGAGCAGTACTTC. The encoded protein is CASSLAGESSYEQYF. Using reference TRBV5-6 and TRBJ2-7 for the parts outside the CDR3, the full variable domain is DAGVTQSPTHLIKTRGQQVTLRCSPKSGHDTVSWYQQALGQGPQFIFQYYEEEERQRGNFPDRFSGHQFPNYSSELNVNALLLGDSALYLCASSLAGESSYEQYFGPGTRLTVT.